One sample yielded the 27 T cell receptor beta chains listed below, sequenced in a study of blood T cell repertoires in COVID-19. TCRdb keeps only in-frame clones here, not all; method: immunoSEQ multiplex PCR. Among about 150,000 clones listed, roughly 80% were seen once. The sequencing input was peripheral blood. Receptors originate from a man of 80 years or more with acute or convalescent COVID-19.

The rearrangement uses TRBV12-3 or TRBV12-4 and TRBJ2-1, with no clear D. The CDR3 has 12 residues. V dropped 4 bases and J dropped 7 bases, with 8 bases sitting between them. This CDR3 reads CASSWNGNEQFF. The DNA for the CDR3 is TGTGCCAGCAGTTGGAACGGGAATGAGCAGTTCTTC.

V and J are TRBV11-3 and TRBJ2-3; TRBD2 agrees at 10 bases. V was pared by 0 bases and J by 1 base, with 1 base of the junction left unmatched. Germline V gene sequence: CDR1 SGHNT, CDR2 YENEEA. The CDR3 is 16 amino acids. CDR3 coding DNA: TGTGCCAGCAGCTTAGACCTAGCGGGGGGCACAGATACGCAGTATTTT. The encoded protein is CASSLDLAGGTDTQYF.

This clone was seen a handful of times. V and J are TRBV9 and TRBJ2-5; 8 bases are a match to TRBD2. Looked up from germline, CDR1 is SGDLS and CDR2 is YYNGEE. V trimming: 0 bases; J trimming: 3 bases; junction bases outside the gene matches: 4. This CDR3 comprises 15 residues. CDR3 loop: CASSVGVSGEETQYF. DNA of the CDR3: TGTGCCAGCAGCGTAGGGGTTAGCGGGGAAGAGACCCAGTACTTC.

The chain carries TRBV5-1 and TRBJ2-1, with TRBD1 matching over 7 bases. With 1 base clipped from V and 3 bases from J, the junction kept 4 bases outside the gene matches. Germline V gene lookup returns CDR1 SGHRS and CDR2 YFSETQ. The CDR3 is 15 residues long. Here the CDR3 reads CASSLRGQNYNEQFF. Here the CDR3 DNA reads TGCGCCAGCAGCTTGAGGGGACAGAACTACAATGAGCAGTTCTTC.

This chain links TRBV25-1 with TRBJ1-4, with 9 bases lining up with TRBD1. CDR3 length: 15 amino acids. Germline values: CDR1 MGHDK, CDR2 SYGVNS. Germline trimming cut 8 bases from V and 5 bases from J; bases unmatched to any gene: 9. CDR3 sequence: CASLQQGAANEKLFF. For the CDR3, the DNA is TGTGCCAGCCTACAACAGGGGGCGGCAAATGAAAAACTGTTTTTT.

The rearrangement joins TRBV5-4 to TRBJ1-6, with TRBD1 as a possible D gene (6 bases). There are 14 residues in the CDR3. V lost 2 bases, J lost 5 bases, and 8 bases lay in between. Germline assignment: CDR1 SGHNT and CDR2 YYREEE (reference sequence). CDR3 bases: TGTGCCAGCAGCTTCCGGACAGATAATTCACCCCTCCACTTT. Its protein product is CASSFRTDNSPLHF.

The chain links TRBV7-9 to TRBJ2-5, with a possible D match to TRBD2 (5 bases). The CDR3 extends over 12 amino acids. CDR1 SEHNR and CDR2 FQNEAQ come from the germline V gene (reference sequence). V lost 7 bases, J lost 5 bases, and 11 bases lay in between. CDR3 residues: CASTISEETQYF. DNA for the CDR3: TGTGCCAGCACCATTAGCGAGGAGACCCAGTACTTC.

The chain recombines TRBV30 with TRBJ1-2; possible D gene TRBD1, 5 bases. V lost 3 bases and J lost 4, with 24 bases in between. Germline CDR1 is GTSNPN and CDR2 is SVGIG (reference sequence). The CDR3 totals 17 residues. The CDR3 nucleotides are TGTGCCTGGAGCGTACTCCGCCGGCAGGGCATTTCCTATGGCTACACCTTC. Its translation is CAWSVLRRQGISYGYTF.

V usage is TRBV10-3 and J usage is TRBJ2-1; 9 positions match TRBD1. The germline CDR1 and CDR2 sequences are ENHRY and SYGVKD. V dropped 7 bases and J dropped 8; count of bases not matched to a gene: 9. This CDR3 region has 14 residues. The CDR3: CAIIPGDRVYEQFF. As DNA, the CDR3 is TGTGCCATCATACCGGGGGACAGGGTTTATGAGCAGTTCTTC.

This clone was detected only a few times. The chain employs TRBV5-1 and TRBJ1-4; D not resolved. The CDR3 is 14 residues long. V was shortened by 0 bases and J by 7 bases, with 10 bases between the two germline ends. CDR1 and CDR2 (germline): SGHRS, YFSETQ. CDR3 sequence: CASSLGVSPEKLFF. As DNA, the CDR3 is TGCGCCAGCAGCTTGGGCGTGAGTCCTGAAAAACTGTTTTTT.

V gene TRBV5-1 combines with J gene TRBJ2-2, with D perhaps TRBD2 (5 bases). This CDR3 spans 15 amino acids. The V gene's germline CDR1 is SGHRS and CDR2 YFSETQ. V shed 0 bases and J shed 5 bases, with 11 bases lying between them. The CDR3 coding sequence is TGCGCCAGCAGCTTGGATACTTCGGGGACCGGGGAGCTGTTTTTT. It is translated as CASSLDTSGTGELFF. The full variable domain, in which reference TRBV5-1 and TRBJ2-2 provide the parts outside the CDR3, is KAGVTQTPRYLIKTRGQQVTLSCSPISGHRSVSWYQQTPGQGLQFLFEYFSETQRNKGNFPGRFSGRQFSNSRSEMNVSTLELGDSALYLCASSLDTSGTGELFFGEGSRLTVL.

To note about this clone: Additional DNA sequences in this sample encode the identical CDR3. This rearrangement joins TRBV4-1 to TRBJ1-2; D is uncertain. This CDR3 has 12 amino acids. Trimming took 1 base from V and 8 from J, leaving 8 bases between them. The germline CDR1 and CDR2 sequences are MGHRA and YSYEKL. CDR3 amino acids: CASSQGLGGYTF. The CDR3 nucleotides are TGCGCCAGCAGCCAAGGGCTCGGGGGCTACACCTTC.

As DNA, the CDR3 is TGTGCCACCAGCTGGGGAGAGCAGGGGGTGGCAGATACGCAGTATTTT. Translation: CATSWGEQGVADTQYF. The V and J genes are TRBV24-1 and TRBJ2-3; 7 bases line up with TRBD1. Trimming cost V 7 bases and J 4 bases; bases outside gene matches: 13. CDR3 length equals 16 residues. The germline V gene encodes CDR1 KGHDR and CDR2 SFDVKD.

This clone has just a few counts. The chain carries TRBV7-2 and TRBJ2-3; 13 nucleotides agree with TRBD2. The CDR3 runs 16 residues. V gave up 6 bases and J gave up 3 bases; unmatched junction bases: 6. From germline, CDR1 is SGHTA and CDR2 FQGNSA. The CDR3 spells CASRRGTSGVTDTQYF. In nucleotides, the CDR3 is TGTGCCAGCAGGCGCGGGACTAGCGGGGTTACAGATACGCAGTATTTT.

The J gene is TRBJ1-1, the V gene TRBV6-5, with a tentative D call TRBD1 (5 bases). The germline gives CDR1 MNHEY, CDR2 SVGAGI. The CDR3 contains 14 residues. V was trimmed by 8 bases and J by 1 base, leaving 14 bases between them. The CDR3, as DNA: TGTGCCAGCTCCCGGGGGGGGAGGAACACTGAAGCTTTCTTT. This codes for CASSRGGRNTEAFF.

This clone was observed a single time. The CDR3 DNA reads TGTGCCAGCAGCCCTCGGTTCCGACGGGACTATGGCTACACCTTC. Its protein is CASSPRFRRDYGYTF. The V call is TRBV3-1 (or the pseudogene TRBV3-2), the J call TRBJ1-2; D is undetermined. CDR3 length: 15 residues. Germline CDR1 and CDR2: LGHDT and YNNKEL (reference sequence). The V end lost 4 bases, the J end lost 3 bases, and 15 bases lay between the germline ends.

This clone appeared a single time. J is TRBJ1-5 and V is TRBV19; 7 nucleotides align to TRBD1. Germline CDR1 and CDR2: LNHDA and SQIVND (reference sequence). J lost 5 bases, V lost 8 bases, and 15 bases had no gene match. The CDR3 is 16 amino acids. CDR3 amino acids: CASHTSYDRAYQPQHF. The CDR3 nucleotides are TGTGCCAGTCATACTTCATACGACAGGGCGTATCAGCCCCAGCATTTT.

V is TRBV30 and J is TRBJ1-5, with 9 bases aligning to TRBD1. Germline V CDR1 and CDR2: GTSNPN, SVGIG (reference sequence). The CDR3 is 14 residues long. V trimming: 5 bases; J trimming: 4 bases; junction bases outside the gene matches: 6. The DNA of the CDR3 is TGTGCCTGGCGGGGACAGGGCGAGAATCAGCCCCAGCATTTT. Its translation: CAWRGQGENQPQHF.

This clone was recorded only once. This chain connects TRBV10-1 to TRBJ2-2; perhaps TRBD1 as D (5 bases). Germline V gene lookup returns CDR1 WNHNN and CDR2 SYGVQD (reference sequence). V shed 4 bases and J shed 0 bases, with 9 bases lying between them. This CDR3 is 15 amino acids long. The CDR3 here is CASSGGVANTGELFF. As DNA, the CDR3 is TGCGCCAGCAGTGGGGGCGTTGCGAACACCGGGGAGCTGTTTTTT.

The gene calls are TRBV6-1 and TRBJ1-3; 7 bases align to TRBD1. CDR1 is MNHNS and CDR2 is SASEGT in the germline V gene. V was pared by 3 bases and J by 4 bases, with 15 bases of the junction left unmatched. The CDR3 is 18 residues long. In DNA, the CDR3 is TGTGCCAGCAGTGACAGGACAGGAACGACAAGGCCGGGAAACACCATATATTTT. Amino acids: CASSDRTGTTRPGNTIYF.

A note on this clone: This same CDR3 is encoded by further DNA sequences in the sample. This chain joins TRBV5-1 and TRBJ2-5; TRBD2 might be the D (6 bases). V lost 2 bases to trimming and J lost 2 bases, with 7 bases between them. Per the germline V gene, CDR1 is SGHRS and CDR2 is YFSETQ. This CDR3 contains 13 residues. The CDR3 reads CASSFAGQETQYF. In DNA, the CDR3 is TGCGCCAGCAGCTTCGCGGGACAAGAGACCCAGTACTTC.

The chain carries TRBV3-1 (or the pseudogene TRBV3-2) and TRBJ1-3; 9 bases are a match to TRBD1. The CDR3 is 16 residues long. CDR1 and CDR2 (germline): LGHDT, YNNKEL (reference sequence). Unmatched junction bases numbered 6, after V lost 3 bases and J lost 3 bases. Here the CDR3 DNA reads TGTGCCAGCAGCCAGTCGGACAGGGGCGGTGGAAACACCATATATTTT. It translates to CASSQSDRGGGNTIYF.

The chain joins TRBV6-5 to TRBJ2-7, with a possible D match to TRBD1 (6 bases). The CDR3 is 13 residues long. V was shortened by 6 bases and J by 1 base, with 10 bases between the two germline ends. Germline V CDR1 and CDR2: MNHEY, SVGAGI. This CDR3 is CASRHTGSYEQYV. CDR3 DNA sequence: TGTGCCAGCAGGCACACAGGGTCCTACGAGCAGTACGTC.

The DNA for the CDR3 is TGTGCCAGCTACACCCCCACCGGGGAGCTGTTTTTT. Residues: CASYTPTGELFF. This chain connects TRBV11-2 to TRBJ2-2, with D uncertain. The CDR3 sequence is 12 residues long. Germline V gives CDR1 SGHAT, CDR2 FQNNGV. V was pared by 8 bases and J by 4 bases, with 8 bases between.

The chain is built from TRBV7-6 and TRBJ1-3; D possibly corresponds to TRBD1 (5 bases). Trimming took 0 bases from V and 8 from J, leaving 17 bases between them. Germline assignment: CDR1 SGHVS and CDR2 FNYEAQ. The CDR3 loop spans 16 amino acids. The chain's CDR3 is CASSLASGQGGHTIYF. DNA for the CDR3: TGTGCCAGCAGCTTAGCGTCAGGCCAGGGTGGGCACACCATATATTTT.

The rearrangement joins TRBV18 to TRBJ1-6; D remains ambiguous. The germline V gene has CDR1 KGHSH and CDR2 LQKENI. This CDR3 has 12 amino acids. Trimming removed 6 bases at V and 7 bases at J, with 7 bases between. The CDR3 reads CASSRLNSPLHF. The CDR3 DNA is TGTGCCAGCTCGCGACTAAATTCACCCCTCCACTTT.

This chain uses TRBV5-4 with TRBJ2-1, with a tentative D call TRBD1 (6 bases). V dropped 3 bases and J dropped 8 bases, with 12 bases sitting between them. The CDR3 is 13 amino acids. Per the germline V gene, CDR1 is SGHNT and CDR2 is YYREEE (reference sequence). CDR3 nucleotide sequence: TGTGCCAGCAGCTGGATACAGGGCTATGAGCAGTTCTTC. Translating it yields CASSWIQGYEQFF.